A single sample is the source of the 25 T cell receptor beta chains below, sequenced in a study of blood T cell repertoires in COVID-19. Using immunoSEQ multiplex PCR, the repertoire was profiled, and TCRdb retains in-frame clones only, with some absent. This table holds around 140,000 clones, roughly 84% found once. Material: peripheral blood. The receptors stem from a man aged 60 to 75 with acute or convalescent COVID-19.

For the CDR3, the DNA is TGTGCCAGCAGCGGAGACAGACAAGAAGCTTTCTTT. Its translation: CASSGDRQEAFF. V gene TRBV11-3 combines with J gene TRBJ1-1, with D possibly being TRBD1 (5 bases). Trimming removed 5 bases from V and 8 bases from J, with 12 bases in between. CDR1 is SGHNT and CDR2 is YENEEA in the germline V gene. The length of the CDR3 is 12 residues. Supplemented by reference TRBV11-3 and TRBJ1-1, the full variable domain reads EAGVVQSPRYKIIEKKQPVAFWCNPISGHNTLYWYLQNLGQGPELLIRYENEEAVDDSQLPKDRFSAERLKGVDSTLKIQPAELGDSAVYLCASSGDRQEAFFGQGTRLTVV.

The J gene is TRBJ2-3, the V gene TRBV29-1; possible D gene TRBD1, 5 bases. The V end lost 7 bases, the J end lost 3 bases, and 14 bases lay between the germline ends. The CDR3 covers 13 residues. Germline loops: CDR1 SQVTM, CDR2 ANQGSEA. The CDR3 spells CSGRLGATDTQYF. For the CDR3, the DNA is TGCAGCGGTAGACTTGGGGCGACAGATACGCAGTATTTT.

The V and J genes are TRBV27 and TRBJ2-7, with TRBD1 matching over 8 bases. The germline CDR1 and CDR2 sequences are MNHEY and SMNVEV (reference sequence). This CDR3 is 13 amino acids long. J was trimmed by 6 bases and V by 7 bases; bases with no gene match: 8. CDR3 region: CASKFNRGSEQYF. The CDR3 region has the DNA TGTGCCAGCAAATTTAACAGGGGGAGCGAGCAGTACTTC.

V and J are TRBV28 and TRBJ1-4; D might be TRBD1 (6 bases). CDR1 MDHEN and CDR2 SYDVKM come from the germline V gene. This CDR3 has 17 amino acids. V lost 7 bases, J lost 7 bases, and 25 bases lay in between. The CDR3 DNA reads TGTGCCAGCACTCTCGCGGGGGCAGGGGAAGGGGGTGAAAAACTGTTTTTT. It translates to CASTLAGAGEGGEKLFF.

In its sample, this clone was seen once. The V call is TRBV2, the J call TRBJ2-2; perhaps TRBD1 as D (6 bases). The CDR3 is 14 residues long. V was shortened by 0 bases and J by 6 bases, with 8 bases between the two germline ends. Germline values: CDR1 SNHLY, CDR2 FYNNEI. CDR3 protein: CASSEARQAGELFF. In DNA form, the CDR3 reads TGTGCCAGCAGTGAAGCGCGACAGGCCGGGGAGCTGTTTTTT. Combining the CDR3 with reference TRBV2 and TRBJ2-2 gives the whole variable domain EPEVTQTPSHQVTQMGQEVILRCVPISNHLYFYWYRQILGQKVEFLVSFYNNEISEKSEIFDDQFSVERPDGSNFTLKIRSTKLEDSAMYFCASSEARQAGELFFGEGSRLTVL.

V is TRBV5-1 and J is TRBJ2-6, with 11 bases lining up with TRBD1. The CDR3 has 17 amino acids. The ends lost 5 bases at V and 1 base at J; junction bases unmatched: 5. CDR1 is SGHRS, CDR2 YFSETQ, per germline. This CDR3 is CASRTGQGVSGANVLTF. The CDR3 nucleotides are TGCGCCAGCAGAACGGGACAGGGGGTGTCTGGGGCCAACGTCCTGACTTTC.

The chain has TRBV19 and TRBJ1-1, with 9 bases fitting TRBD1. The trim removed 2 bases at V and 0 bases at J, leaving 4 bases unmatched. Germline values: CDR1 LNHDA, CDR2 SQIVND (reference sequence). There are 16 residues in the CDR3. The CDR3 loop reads CASSILGQGLNTEAFF. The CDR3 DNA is TGTGCCAGTAGTATATTGGGACAGGGCTTGAACACTGAAGCTTTCTTT.

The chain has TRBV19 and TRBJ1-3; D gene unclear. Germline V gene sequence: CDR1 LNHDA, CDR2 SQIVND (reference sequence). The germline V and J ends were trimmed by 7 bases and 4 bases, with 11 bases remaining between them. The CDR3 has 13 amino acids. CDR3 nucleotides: TGTGCCAGTACCCGGGAAATCGGAAACACCATATATTTT. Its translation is CASTREIGNTIYF.

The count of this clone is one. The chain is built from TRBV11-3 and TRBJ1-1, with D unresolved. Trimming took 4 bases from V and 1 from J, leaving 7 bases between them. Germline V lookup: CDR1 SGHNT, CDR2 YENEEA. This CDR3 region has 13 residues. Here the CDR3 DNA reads TGTGCCAGCAGCTCTAACAGGAACACTGAAGCTTTCTTT. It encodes CASSSNRNTEAFF.

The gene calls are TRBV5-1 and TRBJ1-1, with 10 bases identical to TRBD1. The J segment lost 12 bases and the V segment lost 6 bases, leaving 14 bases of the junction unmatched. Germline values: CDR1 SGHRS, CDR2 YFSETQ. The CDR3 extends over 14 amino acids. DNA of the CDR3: TGCGCCAGCACCTGGGGGCTGGACAGGGGGATTTCTTTCTTT. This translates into CASTWGLDRGISFF. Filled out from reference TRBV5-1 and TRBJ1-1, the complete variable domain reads KAGVTQTPRYLIKTRGQQVTLSCSPISGHRSVSWYQQTPGQGLQFLFEYFSETQRNKGNFPGRFSGRQFSNSRSEMNVSTLELGDSALYLCASTWGLDRGISFFGQGTRLTVV.

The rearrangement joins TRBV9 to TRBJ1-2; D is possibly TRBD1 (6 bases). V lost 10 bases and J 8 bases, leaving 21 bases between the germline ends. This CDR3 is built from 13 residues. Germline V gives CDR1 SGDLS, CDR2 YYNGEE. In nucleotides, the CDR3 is TGTGCCCCCGGGAGGGGGGGTTTTGAAGGCTACACCTTC. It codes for CAPGRGGFEGYTF. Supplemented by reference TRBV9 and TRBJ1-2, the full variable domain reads DSGVTQTPKHLITATGQRVTLRCSPRSGDLSVYWYQQSLDQGLQFLIQYYNGEERAKGNILERFSAQQFPDLHSELNLSSLELGDSALYFCAPGRGGFEGYTFGSGTRLTVV.

CDR3 in DNA: TGCAGCTCGCGGGACCCGGGGACTGAAGCTTTCTTT. As protein: CSSRDPGTEAFF. The V call is TRBV29-1, the J call TRBJ1-1; the D gene is possibly TRBD1 (5 bases). From germline, CDR1 is SQVTM and CDR2 ANQGSEA. This CDR3 is built from 12 residues. V was pared by 8 bases and J by 5 bases, with 15 bases between.

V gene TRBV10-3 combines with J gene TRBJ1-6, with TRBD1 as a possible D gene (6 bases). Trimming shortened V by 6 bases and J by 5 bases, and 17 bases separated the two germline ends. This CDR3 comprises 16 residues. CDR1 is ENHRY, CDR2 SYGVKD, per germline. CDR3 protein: CAIRDPPGHNNSPLHF. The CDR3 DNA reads TGTGCCATCAGAGATCCGCCGGGACACAATAATTCACCCCTCCACTTT.

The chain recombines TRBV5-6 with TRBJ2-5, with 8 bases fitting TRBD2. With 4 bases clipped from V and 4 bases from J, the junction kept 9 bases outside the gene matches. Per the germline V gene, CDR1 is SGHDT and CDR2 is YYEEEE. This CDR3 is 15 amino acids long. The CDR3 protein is CASSGFSGGLETQYF. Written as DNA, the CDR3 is TGTGCCAGCAGCGGATTTTCGGGAGGGTTAGAGACCCAGTACTTC.

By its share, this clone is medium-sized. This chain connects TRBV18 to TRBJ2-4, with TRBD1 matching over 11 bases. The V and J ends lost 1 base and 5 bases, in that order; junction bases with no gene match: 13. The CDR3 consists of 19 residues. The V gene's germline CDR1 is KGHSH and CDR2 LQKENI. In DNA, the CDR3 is TGTGCCAGCTCACCACGAAGGACAGGGGGCGTCAGGATGCAAAACATTCAGTACTTC. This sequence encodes CASSPRRTGGVRMQNIQYF. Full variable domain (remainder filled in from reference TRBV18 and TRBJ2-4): NAGVMQNPRHLVRRRGQEARLRCSPMKGHSHVYWYRQLPEEGLKFMVYLQKENIIDESGMPKERFSAEFPKEGPSILRIQQVVRGDSAAYFCASSPRRTGGVRMQNIQYFGAGTRLSVL.

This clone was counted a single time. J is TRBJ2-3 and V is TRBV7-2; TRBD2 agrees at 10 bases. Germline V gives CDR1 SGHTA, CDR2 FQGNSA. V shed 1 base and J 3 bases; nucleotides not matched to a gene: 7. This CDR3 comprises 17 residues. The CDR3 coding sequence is TGTGCCAGCAGCTTAGTGGCAGGACTAGCGGTAACAGATACGCAGTATTTT. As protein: CASSLVAGLAVTDTQYF.

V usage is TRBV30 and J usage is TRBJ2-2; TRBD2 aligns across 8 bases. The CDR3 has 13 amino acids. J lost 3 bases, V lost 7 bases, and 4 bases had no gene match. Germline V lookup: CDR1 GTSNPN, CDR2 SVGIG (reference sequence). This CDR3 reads CASKREHTGELFF. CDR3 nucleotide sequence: TGTGCCTCAAAGCGGGAGCACACCGGGGAGCTGTTTTTT.

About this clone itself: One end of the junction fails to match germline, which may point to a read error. The CDR3 loop is CASSLVAGGPLF. DNA for the CDR3: TGTGCCAGCAGCTTGGTAGCGGGGGGGCCGCTCTTC. The rearrangement uses TRBV5-6 and TRBJ2-1, with TRBD2 matching 11 bases. Germline V lookup: CDR1 SGHDT, CDR2 YYEEEE. This CDR3 has 12 amino acids. The full variable domain, with the rest looked up from reference TRBV5-6 and TRBJ2-1, is DAGVTQSPTHLIKTRGQQVTLRCSPKSGHDTVSWYQQALGQGPQFIFQYYEEEERQRGNFPDRFSGHQFPNYSSELNVNALLLGDSALYLCASSLVAGGPLFGPGTRLTVL.

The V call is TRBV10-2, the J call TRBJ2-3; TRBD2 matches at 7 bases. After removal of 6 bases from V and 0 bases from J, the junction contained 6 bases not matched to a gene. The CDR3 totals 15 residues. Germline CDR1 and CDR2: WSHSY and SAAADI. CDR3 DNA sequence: TGCGCCAGCAGGGCCGGTAGCGGGAGCACAGATACGCAGTATTTT. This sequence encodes CASRAGSGSTDTQYF.

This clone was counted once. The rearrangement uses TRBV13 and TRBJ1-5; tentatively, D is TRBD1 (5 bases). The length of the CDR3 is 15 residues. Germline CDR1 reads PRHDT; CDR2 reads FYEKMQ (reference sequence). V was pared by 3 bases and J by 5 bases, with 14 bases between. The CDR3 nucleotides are TGTGCCAGCAGCTTTGGTGGAGGGGCCCATCAGCCCCAGCATTTT. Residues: CASSFGGGAHQPQHF.

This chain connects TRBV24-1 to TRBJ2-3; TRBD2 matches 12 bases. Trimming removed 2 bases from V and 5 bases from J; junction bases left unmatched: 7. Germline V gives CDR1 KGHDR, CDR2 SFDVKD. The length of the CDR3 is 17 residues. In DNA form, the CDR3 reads TGTGCCACCAGTGATTGGACTAGCGGGGAGAGGGAAGATACGCAGTATTTT. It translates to CATSDWTSGEREDTQYF.

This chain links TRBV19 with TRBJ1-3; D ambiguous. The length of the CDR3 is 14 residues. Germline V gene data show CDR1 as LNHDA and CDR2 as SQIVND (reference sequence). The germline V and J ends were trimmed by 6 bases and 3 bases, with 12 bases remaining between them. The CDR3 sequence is CASRAGEYGNTIYF. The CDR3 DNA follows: TGTGCCAGTAGGGCGGGAGAATATGGAAACACCATATATTTT.

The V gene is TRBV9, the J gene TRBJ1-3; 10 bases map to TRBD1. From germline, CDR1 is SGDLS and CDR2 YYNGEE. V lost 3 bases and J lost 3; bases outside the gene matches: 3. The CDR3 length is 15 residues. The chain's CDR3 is CASSGDRGDGNTIYF. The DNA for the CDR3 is TGTGCCAGCAGCGGGGACAGGGGAGATGGAAACACCATATATTTT.

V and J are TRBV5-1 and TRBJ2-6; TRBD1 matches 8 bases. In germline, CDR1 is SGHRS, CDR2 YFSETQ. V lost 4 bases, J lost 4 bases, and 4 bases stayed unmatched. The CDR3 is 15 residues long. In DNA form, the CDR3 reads TGCGCCAGCAGCGGACAGGGAATAGGGGCCAACGTCCTGACTTTC. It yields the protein CASSGQGIGANVLTF.

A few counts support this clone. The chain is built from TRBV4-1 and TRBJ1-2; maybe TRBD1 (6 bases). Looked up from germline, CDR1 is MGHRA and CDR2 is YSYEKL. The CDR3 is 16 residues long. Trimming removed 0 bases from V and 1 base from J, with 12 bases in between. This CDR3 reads CASSQDAGVDNYGYTF. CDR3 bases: TGCGCCAGCAGCCAAGATGCAGGGGTTGATAACTATGGCTACACCTTC.